This TCR beta chain was captured by sequencing in a study of T cells in Graves' hyperthyroidism and ophthalmopathy. TCR beta CDR3 region amplification was performed from RNA transcripts. When the TCR CDR3 underwent first-round RT-PCR, the HTBI primer set was used. TCRdb processed the multiplex PCR reads anew with MiXCR; each CDR3 protein has one entry. The repertoire has some 720,000 distinct CDR3 sequences, about 17% of them found once; the top ten carry roughly 8%. This clonotype was detected many times. The length of the CDR3 is 13 residues. Germline lookup yields CDR1 SQVTM and CDR2 ANQGSEA. Trimming shortened V by 3 bases and J by 4 bases, and 12 bases separated the two germline ends. Each patient was aged 18 to 65 and had newly diagnosed hyperthyroidism of under 2 months' duration. A roughly 9.3 ml volume of fresh peripheral blood provided the PBMCs.

The material sequenced was blood. The clonotype was recovered from a man younger than 35 with Graves' hyperthyroidism. The chain is built from TRBV29-1 and TRBJ1-2; no definite D call. DNA for the CDR3: TGCAGCGTTGAGCGGTGGGTGAGCTATGGCTACACCTTC. This sequence encodes CSVERWVSYGYTF.